This T cell receptor (beta chain) is drawn from a study of human T cells and chemical hapten exposure. Overall study: Patch tests delivered 0.01% DPC to the upper back and were evaluated at 6 days. General observations from the study: With DPC sensitization, TCRs exceeding 1 in 1000 frequency showed no change.

In the library, unique molecular identifiers were attached to individual cDNA molecules. Each CDR3 protein is one row after TCRdb ran MiXCR on the RACE reads. The profile shows tens of thousands of distinct CDR3 sequences, over 9.5% of them singletons. Time point given: pre-sensitization, week 0. Treatment reported: therapeutic diphenylcyclopropenone sensitization with weekly scalp DPC. This clonotype was detected only a few times. What it binds is unknown. The sample was whole blood, taken in connection with sensitization to the hapten diphenylcyclopropenone (DPC). The receptor was derived from a man younger than 40 with alopecia areata. Some clones in this sample may be carry-over from other donors' samples.

Here the CDR3 DNA reads TGCAGTGCCAGGAGGGACAGTAGCACAGATACGCAGTATTTT. This sequence encodes CSARRDSSTDTQYF. The chain has TRBV20-1 and TRBJ2-3; D might be TRBD1 (7 bases). The germline V gene encodes CDR1 DFQATT and CDR2 SNEGSKA (reference sequence). The CDR3 is 14 amino acids. The ends were cut back, 6 bases at V and 0 bases at J, with 13 bases in the middle.